This TCR beta chain was sequenced for a study of blood T cell repertoires in COVID-19. Study-wide context: COVID-19 samples collected from the United States, Italy and Spain covered acute and convalescent phases.

Profiled with immunoSEQ multiplex PCR; TCRdb holds only in-frame clones, not every one. The repertoire consists of 90,000 to 120,000 clones, with around 90% occurring once and the leading ten covering approximately 5%. Germline values: CDR1 SGHRS, CDR2 YFSETQ. This CDR3 spans 14 amino acids. V lost 2 bases and J lost 1, with 9 bases in between. The gene calls are TRBV5-1 and TRBJ1-1; no clear D gene. The receptor's source is a man aged 40-55 years with active or convalescent COVID-19. Sequenced: peripheral blood. The CDR3 protein is CASSLRRENTEAFF. The CDR3 nucleotides read TGCGCCAGCAGCTTAAGACGGGAGAACACTGAAGCTTTCTTT. The full variable domain, rest sourced from reference TRBV5-1 and TRBJ1-1, is KAGVTQTPRYLIKTRGQQVTLSCSPISGHRSVSWYQQTPGQGLQFLFEYFSETQRNKGNFPGRFSGRQFSNSRSEMNVSTLELGDSALYLCASSLRRENTEAFFGQGTRLTVV.